This T cell receptor (beta chain) was recovered during a study of tumor-infiltrating lymphocytes in primary liver carcinoma. At the level of the study: Each of the samples returned roughly 3.65 to 7.5 million productive TCRbeta reads (a yield similar across tissue types). General observations from the study: Lesser overlap characterized tumor-adjacent and tumor-blood pairs relative to tumor region pairs. Blood had a significantly lower top-250-clone fraction than tumors did (p = 0.039).

Each 20-30 mg portion of unsorted bulk tissue served as the source for co-extraction of RNA and DNA. None of the patients had received treatment, and all had chronic HBV infection. A constant-region primer primed TCR beta cDNA synthesis from roughly 520 ng of total RNA. It was through three nested multiplex PCR rounds of slightly modified ARM-PCR that TCR beta libraries arose. Use of TRBV1-TRBV30 forward primers with a C-beta reverse primer characterized the first two PCR rounds, which lasted about 9 cycles each. MiXCR was run by TCRdb on the multiplex PCR reads, yielding one entry per CDR3 protein. Altogether around 99,000 distinct CDR3 sequences are present, about 70% being singletons, with the ten largest covering around 30%. Note on this clonotype: The antigen remains undetermined. Relative to the germline gene, one junction end is altered; a read error may explain this.

Germline lookup yields CDR1 MGHRA and CDR2 YSYEKL. The CDR3 is made up of 14 amino acids. The specimen was tumor-adjacent normal liver tissue. The TCR comes from a man in his forties with primary liver carcinoma and hepatitis B virus infection. The chain couples TRBV4-1 to TRBJ2-3; no clear D. CDR3 sequence (DNA): TGCGCCAGCAGCCAGAGACCTTACGCAGATAGGCAGTATTTT. As protein: CASSQRPYADRQYF.